This is a list of T cell receptor beta chains from one sample in a study of CXCR3-negative and CXCR3-positive naive CD8 T cells. TCRdb reprocessed the 5' RACE reads and stores each CDR3 protein as one record, lacking DNA. The sample data list about 56,000 distinct CDR3 sequences. What was sequenced was memory CD8+ T cells from blood. The receptors were gathered from a human donor in good health. Some clones in this sample may be carry-over from other donors' samples. Both conserved end residues are part of each CDR3. Each record gives: clone size, J gene, V gene, CDR3 length, CDR3 protein. The size field is filled for only some rows; it gives once, few, many or a size class.

abundance: .; j_gene: TRBJ2-3; v_gene: TRBV12-3/TRBV12-4; len: 12; CDR3aa: CASSQGWDTQYF
abundance: .; j_gene: TRBJ1-3; v_gene: TRBV6-5; len: 17; CDR3aa: CASSRDSQDYSGNTIYF
abundance: .; j_gene: TRBJ2-3; v_gene: TRBV7-9; len: 13; CDR3aa: CASSVTGQDTQYF
abundance: .; j_gene: TRBJ1-1; v_gene: TRBV29-1; len: 11; CDR3aa: CSATGPDEAFF
abundance: .; j_gene: TRBJ1-1; v_gene: TRBV7-9; len: 12; CDR3aa: CASSLAGREAFF
abundance: .; j_gene: TRBJ1-5; v_gene: TRBV7-6; len: 15; CDR3aa: CASSGTANSNQPQHF
abundance: .; j_gene: TRBJ2-7; v_gene: TRBV20-1; len: 18; CDR3aa: CSARDVIEDRSSSYEQYF
abundance: .; j_gene: TRBJ2-2; v_gene: TRBV6-5; len: 18; CDR3aa: CASRERFAGTGETGELFF
abundance: .; j_gene: TRBJ2-1; v_gene: TRBV4-2; len: 14; CDR3aa: CASSDRNRYNEQFF
abundance: .; j_gene: TRBJ2-5; v_gene: TRBV18; len: 13; CDR3aa: CASSRTGWETQYF
abundance: .; j_gene: TRBJ1-2; v_gene: TRBV7-2; len: 14; CDR3aa: CASTEPGFNYGYTF
abundance: .; j_gene: TRBJ1-5; v_gene: TRBV7-2; len: 15; CDR3aa: CASSPNGGVNQPQHF
abundance: .; j_gene: TRBJ2-3; v_gene: TRBV7-6; len: 16; CDR3aa: CASSFPVTSPTDTQYF
abundance: .; j_gene: TRBJ2-3; v_gene: TRBV7-6; len: 14; CDR3aa: CASSLVERRDTQYF
abundance: .; j_gene: TRBJ2-7; v_gene: TRBV14; len: 13; CDR3aa: CASSPARGVEQYF
abundance: .; j_gene: TRBJ2-3; v_gene: TRBV5-5; len: 16; CDR3aa: CASSWGTSGERDTQYF
abundance: .; j_gene: TRBJ2-7; v_gene: TRBV4-2; len: 13; CDR3aa: CASSHGPSYEQYF
abundance: .; j_gene: TRBJ2-2; v_gene: TRBV7-9; len: 14; CDR3aa: CASSHPMGTGELFF
abundance: .; j_gene: TRBJ2-3; v_gene: TRBV5-1; len: 16; CDR3aa: CASSQDSPNQGDTQYF
abundance: medium-sized; j_gene: TRBJ2-1; v_gene: TRBV6-4; len: 15; CDR3aa: CASSALAGEVDEQFF
abundance: .; j_gene: TRBJ2-3; v_gene: TRBV15; len: 15; CDR3aa: CATSTRAGPTDTQYF
abundance: .; j_gene: TRBJ2-7; v_gene: TRBV6-4; len: 14; CDR3aa: CAANPGTGQSEQYF
abundance: .; j_gene: TRBJ2-7; v_gene: TRBV7-9; len: 15; CDR3aa: CASSLSDTGDFEQYF
abundance: .; j_gene: TRBJ2-7; v_gene: TRBV29-1; len: 11; CDR3aa: CSVLQGYEQYF
abundance: .; j_gene: TRBJ2-7; v_gene: TRBV25-1; len: 13; CDR3aa: CASSWVGLYEQYF
abundance: .; j_gene: TRBJ2-5; v_gene: TRBV10-3; len: 13; CDR3aa: CAISEFGGETQYF
abundance: .; j_gene: TRBJ2-7; v_gene: TRBV7-2; len: 12; CDR3aa: CASSLSSYEQYF
abundance: .; j_gene: TRBJ2-2; v_gene: TRBV20-1; len: 16; CDR3aa: CSARDGSVENTGGLFF
abundance: medium-sized; j_gene: TRBJ2-3; v_gene: TRBV11-3; len: 18; CDR3aa: CASSLQGRDRPATDTQYF
abundance: .; j_gene: TRBJ2-5; v_gene: TRBV25-1; len: 12; CDR3aa: CASSESIETQYF
abundance: .; j_gene: TRBJ2-2; v_gene: TRBV29-1; len: 12; CDR3aa: CSVNRDTGELFF
abundance: .; j_gene: TRBJ2-2; v_gene: TRBV12-3/TRBV12-4; len: 15; CDR3aa: CASSLIGQNTGELFF
abundance: .; j_gene: TRBJ2-1; v_gene: TRBV7-2; len: 15; CDR3aa: CASSLLAGGYNEQFF
abundance: .; j_gene: TRBJ2-7; v_gene: TRBV19; len: 14; CDR3aa: CASSPYGQTYEQYF
abundance: .; j_gene: TRBJ1-1; v_gene: TRBV11-3; len: 13; CDR3aa: CASSPTGHTEAFF
abundance: .; j_gene: TRBJ2-7; v_gene: TRBV4-2; len: 15; CDR3aa: CASSHTRDSNYEQYF
abundance: .; j_gene: TRBJ2-7; v_gene: TRBV29-1; len: 13; CDR3aa: CSVPGQSTYEQYF